This TCR beta chain originates from a study of blood T cells in healthy people across ages. Findings of the study overall: A roughly linear fall in TCR beta diversity per million T cells was seen with increasing age.

V lost 1 base and J 9 bases, leaving 12 bases between the germline ends. CDR1 and CDR2 from the germline V gene are KGHDR and SFDVKD. The CDR3 has 14 residues. The use of a sample-barcoded 5' primer and a J-beta primer mix characterized a second PCR of roughly 6 to 12 cycles. TCRdb re-derived calls from the 5' RACE reads in MiXCR, one entry per CDR3 protein. The sample records hundreds of thousands of distinct CDR3 sequences, 53% being singletons. A word on this clonotype: Its target is not known. A much larger clone differs by one base, so this may be a read error.

The sequenced material came from blood. The chain employs TRBV24-1 and TRBJ2-1; D may be TRBD2 (6 bases). This sequence was found in a man older than 75 in good health. The CDR3 coding sequence is TGTGCCACCAGTGATTTAACGGGAGTAGGTGAGCAGTTCTTC. Residues: CATSDLTGVGEQFF.